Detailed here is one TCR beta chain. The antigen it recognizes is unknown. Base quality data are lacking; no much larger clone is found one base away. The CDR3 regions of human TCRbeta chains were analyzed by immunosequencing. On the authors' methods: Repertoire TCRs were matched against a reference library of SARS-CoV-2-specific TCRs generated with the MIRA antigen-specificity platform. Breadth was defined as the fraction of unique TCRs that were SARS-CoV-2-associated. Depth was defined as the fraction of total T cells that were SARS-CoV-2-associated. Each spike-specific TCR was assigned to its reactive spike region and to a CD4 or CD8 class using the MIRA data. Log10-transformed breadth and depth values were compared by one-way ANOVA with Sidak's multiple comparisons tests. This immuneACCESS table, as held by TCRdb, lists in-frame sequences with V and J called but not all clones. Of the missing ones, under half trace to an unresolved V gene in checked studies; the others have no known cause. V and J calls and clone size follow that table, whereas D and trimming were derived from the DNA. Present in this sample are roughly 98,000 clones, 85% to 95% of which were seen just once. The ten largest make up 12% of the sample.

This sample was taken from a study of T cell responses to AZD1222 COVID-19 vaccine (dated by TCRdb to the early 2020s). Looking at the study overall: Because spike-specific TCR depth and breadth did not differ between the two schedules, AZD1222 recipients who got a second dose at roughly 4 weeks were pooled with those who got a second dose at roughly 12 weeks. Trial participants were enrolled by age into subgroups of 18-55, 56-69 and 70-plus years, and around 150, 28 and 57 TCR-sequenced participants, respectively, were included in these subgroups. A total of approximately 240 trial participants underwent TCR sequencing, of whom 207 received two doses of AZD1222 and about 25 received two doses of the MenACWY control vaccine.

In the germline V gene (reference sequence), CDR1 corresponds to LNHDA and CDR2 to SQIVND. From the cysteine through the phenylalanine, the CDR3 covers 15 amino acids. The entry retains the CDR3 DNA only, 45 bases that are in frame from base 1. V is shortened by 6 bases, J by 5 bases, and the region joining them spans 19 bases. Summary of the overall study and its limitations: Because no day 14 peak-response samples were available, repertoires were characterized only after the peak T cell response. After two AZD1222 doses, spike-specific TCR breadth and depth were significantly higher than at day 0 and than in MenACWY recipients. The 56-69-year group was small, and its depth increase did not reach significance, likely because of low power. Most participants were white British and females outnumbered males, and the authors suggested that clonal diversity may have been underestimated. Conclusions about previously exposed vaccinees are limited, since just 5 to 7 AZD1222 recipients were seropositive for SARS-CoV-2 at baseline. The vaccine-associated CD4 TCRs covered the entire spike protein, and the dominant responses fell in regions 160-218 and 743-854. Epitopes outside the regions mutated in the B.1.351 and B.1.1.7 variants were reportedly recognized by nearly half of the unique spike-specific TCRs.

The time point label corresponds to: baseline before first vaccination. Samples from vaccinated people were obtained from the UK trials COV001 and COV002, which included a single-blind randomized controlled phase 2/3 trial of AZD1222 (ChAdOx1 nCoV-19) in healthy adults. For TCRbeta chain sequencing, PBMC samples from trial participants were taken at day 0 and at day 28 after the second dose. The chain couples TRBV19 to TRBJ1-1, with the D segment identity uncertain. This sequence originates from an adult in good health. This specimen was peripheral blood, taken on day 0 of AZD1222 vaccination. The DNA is TGTGCCAGTAGCCCGACCCCAACGGGCAGGACTGAAGCTTTCTTT. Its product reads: CASSPTPTGRTEAFF.